This T cell receptor (beta chain) was obtained from a study of identical twins' blood T cells. Findings of the study overall: V gene usage reportedly matched far better within twin pairs than unrelated donors.

As to this clonotype: Its antigen remains unknown.

TCR cDNA libraries were made from RNA using a previously described, modified protocol. Each TCR cDNA library carried sample-specific barcodes on both ends. Each CDR3 protein is one row after TCRdb ran MiXCR on the 5' RACE reads. The sample lists hundreds of thousands of distinct CDR3 sequences; 28% were seen once. CDR3 length: 11 residues. V lost 7 bases to trimming and J lost 7 bases, with 10 bases between them. Likely shared infections and vaccines: all three twin pairs were reared together. The specimen was PBMCs. This TCR came from a woman aged 18 to 55 in good health. The chain uses TRBV12-3 or TRBV12-4 and TRBJ1-1, with D uncertain. The CDR3 spells CASTVRNEAFF. In DNA form, the CDR3 reads TGTGCCAGCACCGTACGAAATGAAGCTTTCTTT.